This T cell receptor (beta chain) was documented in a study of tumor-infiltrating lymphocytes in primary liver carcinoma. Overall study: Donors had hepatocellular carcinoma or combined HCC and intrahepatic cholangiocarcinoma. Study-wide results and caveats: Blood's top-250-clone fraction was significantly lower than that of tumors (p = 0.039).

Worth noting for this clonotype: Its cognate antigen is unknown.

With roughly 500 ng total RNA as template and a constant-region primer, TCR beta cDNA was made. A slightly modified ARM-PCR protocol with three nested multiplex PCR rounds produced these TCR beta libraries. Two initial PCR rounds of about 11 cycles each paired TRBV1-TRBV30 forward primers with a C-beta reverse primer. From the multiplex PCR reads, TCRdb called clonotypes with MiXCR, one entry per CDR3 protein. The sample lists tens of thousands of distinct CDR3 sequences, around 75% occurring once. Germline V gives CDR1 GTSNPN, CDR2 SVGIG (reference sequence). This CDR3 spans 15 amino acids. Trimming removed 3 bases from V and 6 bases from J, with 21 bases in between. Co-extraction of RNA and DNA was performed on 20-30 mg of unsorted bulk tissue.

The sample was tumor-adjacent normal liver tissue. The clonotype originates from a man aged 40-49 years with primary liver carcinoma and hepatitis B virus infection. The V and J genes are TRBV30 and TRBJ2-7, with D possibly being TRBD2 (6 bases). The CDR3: CAWRPLRREVCEQYF. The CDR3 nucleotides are TGTGCCTGGAGGCCTCTCCGGAGGGAGGTATGCGAGCAGTACTTC.